The rows below give T cell receptor beta chains drawn from one sample of a study of shared clonotypes between healthy human individuals. The table came from immunoSEQ multiplex PCR; TCRdb's copy has only in-frame clones and leaves some out. The sample contains about 600,000 clones, roughly 98% of which appear only once. Sequencing used naive CD8+ T cells sorted from blood. The source of these receptors is a man aged 30 to 39 in good health. CDR3s include the opening cysteine and the closing phenylalanine or tryptophan. The D gene is left open where the match is weak. Size is omitted from some rows. Given values are once, few, many or a class for expanded clones.

CDR3nt,CDR3aa,j_gene,v_gene,abundance,len,d_gene
TGTGCCAGCAGCGTATACGCGGGACAGGGGACAGATACGCAGTATTTT,CASSVYAGQGTDTQYF,TRBJ2-3,TRBV9,once,16,TRBD1
TGCAGCGCCTATGTAAAAATGAACTCGCATAACTATGGCTACACCTTC,CSAYVKMNSHNYGYTF,TRBJ1-2,TRBV29-1,once,16,NA
TGTGCCATCAGCTCCCCCGGGACTAGCGTCGGAGAGACCCAGTACTTC,CAISSPGTSVGETQYF,TRBJ2-5,TRBV10-3,NA,16,TRBD2
TGTGCCAGCAGCTTAGATTCCCCGGGACTAGCCCTATATCTGGAGCAGTTCTTC,CASSLDSPGLALYLEQFF,TRBJ2-1,TRBV11-2,NA,18,TRBD2
TGCGCCAGCAGCCCTAGCGGGGCGGGAAGTGCGGATACGCAGTATTTT,CASSPSGAGSADTQYF,TRBJ2-3,TRBV4-1,NA,16,TRBD2
TGTGCCAGCAGCTTGAGGTTGAAGGAAGAGACCCAGTACTTC,CASSLRLKEETQYF,TRBJ2-5,TRBV5-6,NA,14,NA
TGTGCCAGTAGCGAAACAGGGGTTGGGGATCAGCCCCAGCATTTT,CASSETGVGDQPQHF,TRBJ1-5,TRBV19,NA,15,TRBD1
TGTGCCAGCAGCAAGGACAGGGAATTAGATACGCAGTATTTT,CASSKDRELDTQYF,TRBJ2-3,TRBV5-4,once,14,TRBD1
TGCGCCAGCAGCCTGACTAGCGAGTCCTACAATGAGCAGTTCTTC,CASSLTSESYNEQFF,TRBJ2-1,TRBV4-1,NA,15,TRBD2
TGTGCCAGCAGCCAAACAGGGGACGCAAGGCGTAGCTATGGCTACACCTTC,CASSQTGDARRSYGYTF,TRBJ1-2,TRBV7-9,once,17,TRBD1
TGTGCCAGCAGCTTAGAGCGTTACGAGCAGTACTTC,CASSLERYEQYF,TRBJ2-7,TRBV11-2,NA,12,NA
TGTGCCAGCAGTGTGGCAGCGACCTACGAGCAGTACTTC,CASSVAATYEQYF,TRBJ2-7,TRBV27,NA,13,NA
TGTGCCAGCAGTTTATCGTCAGAAAGCTCCTACGAGCAGTACTTC,CASSLSSESSYEQYF,TRBJ2-7,TRBV27,NA,15,NA
TGTGCCAGCAGCTCGATAGCCGCGGGACTAGGGAGAAACAATGAGCAGTTCTTC,CASSSIAAGLGRNNEQFF,TRBJ2-1,TRBV11-2,NA,18,TRBD2
TGTGCCAGCAGCTTAGTGAGGGAGCGAAATGAGCAGTTCTTC,CASSLVRERNEQFF,TRBJ2-1,TRBV7-9,NA,14,NA
TGCAGCGGTCAGGGGGCGACCGGGGAGCTGTTTTTT,CSGQGATGELFF,TRBJ2-2,TRBV29-1,NA,12,TRBD1
TGTGCCAGCTGGGGCTTGACAGGGGGAGAGACCCAGTACTTC,CASWGLTGGETQYF,TRBJ2-5,TRBV11-2,NA,14,TRBD1
TGTGCCAGCAGCTTAGGGCCCCTAAAAAGCTCCTACGAGCAGTACTTC,CASSLGPLKSSYEQYF,TRBJ2-7,TRBV7-2,NA,16,NA
TGTGCCAGCAGTCTCGGACTAGCGGAAGAGACCCAGTACTTC,CASSLGLAEETQYF,TRBJ2-5,TRBV27,NA,14,TRBD2
TGTGCCAGCAGCTTAGCGCCACAGGTCTACGAGCAGTACTTC,CASSLAPQVYEQYF,TRBJ2-7,TRBV7-2,NA,14,NA